These T cell receptor beta chains were read from a single sample in a study of cytomegalovirus exposure and HLA in healthy donors. TCRdb's table, derived via immunoSEQ multiplex PCR, lists solely in-frame clones and lacks some. The data show some 150,000 clones, approximately 82% seen once. Sample: PBMCs. These receptors were collected from a man between 40 and 49 years old in good health and CMV-seronegative. CDR3s include the opening cysteine and the closing phenylalanine or tryptophan. The D gene is left open where the match is weak.

D,V,J,CDR3,DNA
NA,TRBV7-9,TRBJ1-6,CASSTEGSPLHF,TGTGCCAGCAGCACAGAAGGTTCACCCCTCCACTTT
TRBD2,TRBV15,TRBJ2-1,CATSSGLAGDNEQFF,TGTGCCACCAGCAGTGGGCTAGCGGGAGATAATGAGCAGTTCTTC
TRBD1,TRBV5-1,TRBJ1-5,CASSLEGANYQPQHF,TGCGCCAGCAGCTTGGAGGGGGCTAATTATCAGCCCCAGCATTTT
TRBD1,TRBV5-4,TRBJ2-3,CASSLQGAGTDTQYF,TGTGCCAGCAGCTTACAGGGGGCCGGCACAGATACGCAGTATTTT
TRBD2,TRBV4-3,TRBJ2-5,CASSPGLAGVLQETQYF,TGCGCCAGCAGCCCGGGACTAGCGGGAGTGTTGCAAGAGACCCAGTACTTC
TRBD1,TRBV7-3,TRBJ2-2,CASSGRRGRENTGELFF,TGTGCCAGCAGCGGGAGAAGGGGGCGCGAGAACACCGGGGAGCTGTTTTTT
NA,TRBV16,TRBJ2-2,CASSQDRPTGELFF,TGTGCCAGCAGCCAAGACAGGCCCACCGGGGAGCTGTTTTTT
NA,TRBV7-9,TRBJ2-7,CASSLVDLVPYEQYF,TGTGCCAGCAGCTTAGTGGATCTAGTACCCTACGAGCAGTACTTC
TRBD1,TRBV9,TRBJ1-1,CASSVGGQGSLEAFF,TGTGCCAGCAGCGTTGGGGGACAGGGATCTTTGGAAGCTTTCTTT
NA,TRBV13,TRBJ2-1,CASSSREWAYNEQFF,TGTGCCAGCAGCTCCAGGGAATGGGCCTACAATGAGCAGTTCTTC